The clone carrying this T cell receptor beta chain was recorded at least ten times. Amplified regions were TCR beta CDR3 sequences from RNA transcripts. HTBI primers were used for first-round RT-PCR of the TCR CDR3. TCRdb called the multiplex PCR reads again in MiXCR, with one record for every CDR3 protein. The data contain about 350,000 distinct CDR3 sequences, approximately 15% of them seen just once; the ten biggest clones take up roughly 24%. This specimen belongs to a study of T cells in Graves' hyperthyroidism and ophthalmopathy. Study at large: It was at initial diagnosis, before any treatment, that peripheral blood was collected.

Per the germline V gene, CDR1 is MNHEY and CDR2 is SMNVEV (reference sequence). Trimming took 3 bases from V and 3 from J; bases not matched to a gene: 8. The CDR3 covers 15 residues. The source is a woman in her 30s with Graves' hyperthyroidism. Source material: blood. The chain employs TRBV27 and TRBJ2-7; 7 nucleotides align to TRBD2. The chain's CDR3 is CASSFQGGSLYEQYF. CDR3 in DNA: TGTGCCAGCAGTTTTCAGGGCGGGAGTCTCTACGAGCAGTACTTC.